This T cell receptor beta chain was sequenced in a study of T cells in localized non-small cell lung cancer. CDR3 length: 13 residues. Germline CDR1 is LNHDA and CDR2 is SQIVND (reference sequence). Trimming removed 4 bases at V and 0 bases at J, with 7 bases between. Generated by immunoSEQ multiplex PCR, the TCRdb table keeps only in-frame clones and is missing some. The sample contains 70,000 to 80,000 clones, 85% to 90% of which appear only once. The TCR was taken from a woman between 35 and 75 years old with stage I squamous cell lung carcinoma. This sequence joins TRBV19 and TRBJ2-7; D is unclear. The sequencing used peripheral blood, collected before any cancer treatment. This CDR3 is CASSKKLSYEQYF. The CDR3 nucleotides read TGTGCCAGTAGTAAGAAGCTCTCCTACGAGCAGTACTTC.